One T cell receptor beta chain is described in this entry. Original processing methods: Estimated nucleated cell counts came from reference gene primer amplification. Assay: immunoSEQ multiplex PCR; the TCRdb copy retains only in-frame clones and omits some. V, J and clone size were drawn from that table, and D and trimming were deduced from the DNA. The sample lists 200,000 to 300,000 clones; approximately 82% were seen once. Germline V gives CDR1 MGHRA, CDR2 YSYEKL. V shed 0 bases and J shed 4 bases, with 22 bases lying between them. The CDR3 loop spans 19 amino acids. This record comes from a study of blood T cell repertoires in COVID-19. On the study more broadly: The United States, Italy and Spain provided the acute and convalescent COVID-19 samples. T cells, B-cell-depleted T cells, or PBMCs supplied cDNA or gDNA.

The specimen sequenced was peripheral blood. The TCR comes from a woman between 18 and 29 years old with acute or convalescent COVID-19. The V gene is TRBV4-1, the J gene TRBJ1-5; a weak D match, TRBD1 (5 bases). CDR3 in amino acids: CASSQDISDKSLRNQPQHF. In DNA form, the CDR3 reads TGCGCCAGCAGCCAAGATATTTCGGACAAATCCCTGAGAAATCAGCCCCAGCATTTT.